One sample yielded the 12 T cell receptor beta chains listed below, sequenced in a study of CXCR3-negative and CXCR3-positive naive CD8 T cells. Carrying UMI labels, the TRB cDNA libraries were prepared through 5' RACE. One entry per CDR3 protein, without DNA, is what TCRdb gives after re-calling the 5' RACE reads. The sample totals about 130,000 distinct CDR3 sequences. Material for sequencing was naive CXCR3- CD8+ T cells from blood. Subset here: CD45RO-CCR7+CD27+CD95- naive CD8+ T cells lacking CXCR3 (TNR3-). These receptors were taken from a human donor in good health. Some clones in this sample may be carry-over from other donors' samples.

J is TRBJ2-7 and V is TRBV7-9; TCRdb lists TRBD1, though no DNA is available to test this call. CDR1 SEHNR and CDR2 FQNEAQ come from the germline V gene (reference sequence). This CDR3 has 16 amino acids. The CDR3 here is CASSFWRGDSSYEQYF.

V and J are TRBV7-9 and TRBJ2-1; the D gene TCRdb calls, TRBD1, cannot be checked with no DNA. The CDR3 covers 16 residues. Germline loops: CDR1 SEHNR, CDR2 FQNEAQ (reference sequence). The CDR3 reads CASSLANSPLFNEQFF.

The V gene is TRBV21-1, the J gene TRBJ1-5; lacking DNA, the TRBD1 call made by TCRdb goes unchecked. TRBV21-1 is a known pseudogene. This CDR3 contains 15 residues. The CDR3: CASSKILWGNQPQHF.

The chain couples TRBV28 to TRBJ2-7. Germline loops: CDR1 MDHEN, CDR2 SYDVKM. This CDR3 has 14 residues. The CDR3 reads CASSLFDSSYEQYF. The full variable domain, in which reference TRBV28 and TRBJ2-7 provide the parts outside the CDR3, is DVKVTQSSRYLVKRTGEKVFLECVQDMDHENMFWYRQDPGLGLRLIYFSYDVKMKEKGDIPEGYSVSREKKERFSLILESASTNQTSMYLCASSLFDSSYEQYFGPGTRLTVT.

This chain uses TRBV28 with TRBJ2-3; the TCRdb call, TRBD2, lacks DNA for checking. CDR1 and CDR2 (germline): MDHEN, SYDVKM. The CDR3 is 16 amino acids. CDR3 loop: CASSLGLAGGPDTQYF.

The V call is TRBV6-4, the J call TRBJ2-2; no DNA is available, so the TRBD2 call from TCRdb remains unchecked. CDR1 is MRHNA and CDR2 is SNTAGT in the germline V gene. The CDR3 has 17 residues. The CDR3 reads CASQKRSSEGNTGELFF.

V gene TRBV29-1 combines with J gene TRBJ2-2; TCRdb gives TRBD1 as the D gene, but with no DNA this cannot be confirmed. Germline CDR1 and CDR2: SQVTM and ANQGSEA. This CDR3 comprises 13 residues. The CDR3 here is CSVESGQGAQLFF.

This CDR3 reads CSARDPAEATDTQYF. The rearrangement uses TRBV20-1 and TRBJ2-3; the TCRdb D gene call, TRBD1, has no DNA to confirm it. The CDR3 has 15 residues. Germline V gene sequence: CDR1 DFQATT, CDR2 SNEGSKA (reference sequence).

The chain has TRBV10-3 and TRBJ2-1; TCRdb gives TRBD1 as the D gene, but with no DNA this cannot be confirmed. The V gene's germline CDR1 is ENHRY and CDR2 SYGVKD. The CDR3 has 19 residues. CDR3 sequence: CAISEVNVFRDRSYNEQFF.

The V and J genes are TRBV20-1 and TRBJ1-1. The CDR3 consists of 11 residues. Germline CDR1 is DFQATT and CDR2 is SNEGSKA (reference sequence). The CDR3 is CSAASNTEAFF.

The chain joins TRBV4-3 to TRBJ1-3; the TCRdb D gene call, TRBD1, has no DNA to confirm it. CDR3 length: 16 amino acids. From germline, CDR1 is LGHNA and CDR2 YSLEER. This chain's CDR3 is CASSQTDRAKGNTIYF.

The CDR3 sequence is CSVRSGTAYGQYF. The chain couples TRBV29-1 to TRBJ2-7; TCRdb's assignment of TRBD1 cannot be checked, as there is no DNA. The germline CDR1 and CDR2 sequences are SQVTM and ANQGSEA. This CDR3 has 13 residues.